This TCR beta chain stems from a study of molecular identifiers for immune sequencing clone quantification. TCRdb fed the PCR reads into MiXCR, producing one record per CDR3 protein. Here the sample spans some 680,000 distinct CDR3 sequences, roughly 25% being singletons. CDR1 and CDR2 (germline): MNHEY, SVGEGT. The germline V and J ends were trimmed by 1 base and 5 bases, with 9 bases remaining between them. The CDR3 is made up of 13 amino acids. The receptor was isolated from a human donor in good health. Some libraries in this study had Jurkat cell RNA spiked in. The sample was naive CD8+ T cells from blood, with Jurkat cell RNA spiked in. Subset of the sample: FACS-sorted CD8+CD4-CCR7+CD45RA+ naive T cells. The V gene is TRBV6-2 or TRBV6-3, the J gene TRBJ2-7, with D perhaps matching TRBD1 (5 bases). DNA for the CDR3: TGTGCCAGCAGTTACTTAGGGGTGGACGAGCAGTACTTC. Its translation is CASSYLGVDEQYF.